This TCR beta chain comes out of a study of CD8+ T cells in alopecia areata. Regarding the study as a whole: In patients, TCRs were shared less clearly than in mice, and HLA may possibly be involved. Alphabeta T cells residing in normal skin are also sequenced in scalp samples. Lesional scalp, notably in alopecia totalis/universalis, had clonality above that of normal scalp.

This clone was seen a handful of times. The target antigen is unknown. Reverse transcription of extracted RNA yielded cDNA, which provided the sequencing template. The table came from immunoSEQ multiplex PCR; TCRdb's copy has only in-frame clones and leaves some out. The sample has under 150,000 clones, approximately 56% seen once. From germline, CDR1 is SGHTA and CDR2 FQGNSA. Trimming removed 0 bases from V and 7 bases from J; junction bases left unmatched: 6. This CDR3 has 16 residues. The chain carries TRBV7-2 and TRBJ2-1; 10 nucleotides match TRBD2. Sequenced input: CD8+ T cells sorted from blood. The sequence came from a human donor in good health. The chain's CDR3 is CASSLATLAGANEQFF. CDR3 sequence (DNA): TGTGCCAGCAGCTTAGCAACCCTAGCGGGAGCTAATGAGCAGTTCTTC.